This T cell receptor beta chain was sequenced for a study of CD8 T cells in ankylosing spondylitis. TCRdb passed the 5' RACE reads through MiXCR, listing each CDR3 protein once. The table has approximately 300,000 distinct CDR3 sequences, around 20% seen once; the top ten hold 3% to 4%. Study results and caveats: Prior literature has documented some motif variants in synovial fluid and blood from reactive arthritis.

The V segment lost 9 bases and the J segment 6 bases; nucleotides outside the gene matches: 5. CDR3 size: 12 residues. Looked up from germline, CDR1 is KGHDR and CDR2 is SFDVKD. This clonotype has just a few counts. What it recognizes is unknown. The V and J genes are TRBV24-1 and TRBJ1-2; 8 nucleotides line up with TRBD1. The sequenced sample was blood, either unsorted or a sorted T cell fraction (not recorded which). This receptor was obtained from a female donor with ankylosing spondylitis or in good health (not recorded which). This CDR3 reads CATSSTGDGYTF. The CDR3 coding sequence is TGTGCCACCTCGTCGACAGGGGATGGCTACACCTTC.